A selection of T cell receptor beta chains follows, all from one sample in a study of T cells in Graves' hyperthyroidism and ophthalmopathy. TCRdb recomputed calls from the multiplex PCR reads with MiXCR, one row per CDR3 protein. Of more than 350,000 distinct CDR3 sequences listed, about 18% are singletons. Sequenced material: blood. The receptor set was obtained from a woman younger than 45 with Graves' hyperthyroidism that later progressed to Graves' ophthalmopathy. Both conserved end residues are part of each CDR3. D genes are given only for firm matches. Clone size, where shown, is once, few, many, or a class for clones that have expanded.

CDR3nt	CDR3aa	d_gene	v_gene	j_gene	abundance
TGTGCCAGTAGCGCCTCGGGACTAGCGTTCACCTACAATGAGCAGTTCTTC	CASSASGLAFTYNEQFF	TRBD2	TRBV19	TRBJ2-1	few
TGTGCCAGCAACCCGTGGACAGGGGCAAACACCGGGGAGCTGTTTTTT	CASNPWTGANTGELFF	TRBD1	TRBV6-1	TRBJ2-2	-
TGTGCCAGCAGCTTGTCTAGCGGGAGAGAGACCCAGTACTTC	CASSLSSGRETQYF	TRBD2	TRBV7-2	TRBJ2-5	many
TGTGCCAGCAGCCCTATATGGGACAGGGGAGAGACCCAGTACTTC	CASSPIWDRGETQYF	TRBD1	TRBV6-1	TRBJ2-5	many
TGTGCCAGCAGTTTATTGGGGAGTGACAGTTTAATCAAGTTCTTC	CASSLLGSDSLIKFF	-	TRBV27	TRBJ2-1	many
TGTGCCAGCAGTGAATTCCGGGGGGCTGAGGCTTTCTTT	CASSEFRGAEAFF	-	TRBV6-1	TRBJ1-1	-
TGTGCCAGCAGGCAAGGGACAGGTCGAGCCTACGAGCAGTACTTC	CASRQGTGRAYEQYF	TRBD1	TRBV28	TRBJ2-7	many
TGTGCCAGCAGTCCGGCCAACGTCCTGACTTTC	CASSPANVLTF	-	TRBV28	TRBJ2-6	many
TGTGCCAGCAGTCCTTTATCGGGACTAGCGGGTACGCAGTATTTT	CASSPLSGLAGTQYF	TRBD2	TRBV12-3/TRBV12-4	TRBJ2-3	many
TGTGCCAGCAGTTTAATTGTTGGGGAGCTGTTTTTT	CASSLIVGELFF	-	TRBV12-3/TRBV12-4	TRBJ2-2	many
TGTGCCAGCAGCCAAACCCGGACAAACCTTTACGAGCAGTACTTC	CASSQTRTNLYEQYF	-	TRBV4-2	TRBJ2-7	-
TGTGCCAGCAGCCCGAACCCGGGGAGCGGGGACGAAGTAGAGCAGTACTTC	CASSPNPGSGDEVEQYF	TRBD2	TRBV13	TRBJ2-7	many
TGTGCCAGCAGTGAGAGCGGGGGGGCGTCCTACGAGCAGTACTTC	CASSESGGASYEQYF	TRBD2	TRBV2	TRBJ2-7	many
TGTGCCAGCAGCTTACTGACCCTGCCAGGGGTCGACTCGAACACTGAAGCTTTCTTT	CASSLLTLPGVDSNTEAFF	-	TRBV7-9	TRBJ1-1	many
TGTGCCAGCAGCCCAAGGAGGGAGAGGATATTTGTGGGTCAGCCCCAGCATTTT	CASSPRRERIFVGQPQHF	-	TRBV28	TRBJ1-5	many
TGTGCCAGCAGTTTTGACAGGATCGCAGATACGCAGTATTTT	CASSFDRIADTQYF	-	TRBV27	TRBJ2-3	many